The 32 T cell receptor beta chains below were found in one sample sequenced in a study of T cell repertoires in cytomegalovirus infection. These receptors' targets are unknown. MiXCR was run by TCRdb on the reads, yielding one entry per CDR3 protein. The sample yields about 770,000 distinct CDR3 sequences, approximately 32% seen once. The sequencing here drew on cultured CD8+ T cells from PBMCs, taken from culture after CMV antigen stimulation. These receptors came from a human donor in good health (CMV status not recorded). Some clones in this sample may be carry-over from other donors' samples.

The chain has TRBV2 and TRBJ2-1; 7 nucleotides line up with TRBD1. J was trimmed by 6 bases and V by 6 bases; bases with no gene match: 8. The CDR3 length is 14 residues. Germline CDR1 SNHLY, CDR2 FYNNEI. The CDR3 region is CASRGLDRPNEQFF. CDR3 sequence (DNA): TGTGCCAGCAGGGGGTTGGACAGGCCCAATGAGCAGTTCTTC.

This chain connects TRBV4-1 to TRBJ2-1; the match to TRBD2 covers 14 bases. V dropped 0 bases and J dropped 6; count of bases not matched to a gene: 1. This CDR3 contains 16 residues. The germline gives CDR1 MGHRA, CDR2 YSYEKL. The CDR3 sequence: CASSQETSGGANEQFF. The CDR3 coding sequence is TGCGCCAGCAGCCAAGAGACTAGCGGGGGGGCCAATGAGCAGTTCTTC.

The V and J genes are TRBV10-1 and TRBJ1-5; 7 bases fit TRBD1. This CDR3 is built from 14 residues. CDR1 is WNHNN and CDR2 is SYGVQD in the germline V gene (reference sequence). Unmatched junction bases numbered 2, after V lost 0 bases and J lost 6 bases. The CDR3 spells CASSESQGVQPQHF. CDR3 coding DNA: TGCGCCAGCAGTGAGTCTCAGGGGGTTCAGCCCCAGCATTTT.

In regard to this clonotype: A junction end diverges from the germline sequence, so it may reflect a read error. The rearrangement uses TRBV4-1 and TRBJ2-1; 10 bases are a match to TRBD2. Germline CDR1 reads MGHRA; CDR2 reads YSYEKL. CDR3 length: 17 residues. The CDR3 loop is CASSQDRSGGLRNEQFF. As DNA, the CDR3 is TGTGCCAGCAGCCAAGATCGTAGCGGGGGGCTAAGAAATGAGCAGTTCTTC.

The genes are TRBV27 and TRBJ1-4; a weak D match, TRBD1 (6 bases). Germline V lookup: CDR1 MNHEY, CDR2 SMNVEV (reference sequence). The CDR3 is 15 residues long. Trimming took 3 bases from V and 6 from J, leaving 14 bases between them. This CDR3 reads CASSLAARGDEKLFF. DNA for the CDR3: TGTGCCAGCAGTTTGGCGGCCAGGGGAGATGAAAAACTGTTTTTT.

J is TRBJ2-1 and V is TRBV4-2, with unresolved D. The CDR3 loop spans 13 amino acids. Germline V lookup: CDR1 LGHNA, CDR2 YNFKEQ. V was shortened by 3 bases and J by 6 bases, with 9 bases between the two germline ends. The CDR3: CASSQTIPNEQFF. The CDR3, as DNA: TGTGCCAGCAGCCAGACCATACCCAATGAGCAGTTCTTC.

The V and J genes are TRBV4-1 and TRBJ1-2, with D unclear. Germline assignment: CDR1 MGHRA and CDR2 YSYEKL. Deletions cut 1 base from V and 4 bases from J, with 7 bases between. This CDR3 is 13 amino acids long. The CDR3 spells CASSQGGLYGYTF. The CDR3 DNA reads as TGCGCCAGCAGCCAAGGAGGTCTCTATGGCTACACCTTC.

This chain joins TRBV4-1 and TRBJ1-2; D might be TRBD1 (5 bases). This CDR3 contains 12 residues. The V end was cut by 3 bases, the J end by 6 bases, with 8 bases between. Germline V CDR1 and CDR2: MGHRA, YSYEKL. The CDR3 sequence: CASSQEGDGYTF. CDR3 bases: TGCGCCAGCAGCCAGGAAGGGGATGGCTACACCTTC.

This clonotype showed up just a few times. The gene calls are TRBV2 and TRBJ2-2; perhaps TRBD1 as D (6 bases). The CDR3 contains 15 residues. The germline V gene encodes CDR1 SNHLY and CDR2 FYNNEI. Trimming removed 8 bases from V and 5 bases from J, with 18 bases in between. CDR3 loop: CASGQQLEQTGELFF. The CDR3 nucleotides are TGTGCCAGCGGACAGCAGCTGGAACAAACCGGGGAGCTGTTTTTT.

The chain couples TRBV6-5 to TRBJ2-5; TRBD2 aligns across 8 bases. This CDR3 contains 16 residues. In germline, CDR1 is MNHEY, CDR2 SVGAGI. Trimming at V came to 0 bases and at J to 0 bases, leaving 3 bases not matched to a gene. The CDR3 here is CASSYSPSGYQETQYF. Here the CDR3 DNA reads TGTGCCAGCAGTTACTCGCCTAGCGGGTACCAAGAGACCCAGTACTTC.

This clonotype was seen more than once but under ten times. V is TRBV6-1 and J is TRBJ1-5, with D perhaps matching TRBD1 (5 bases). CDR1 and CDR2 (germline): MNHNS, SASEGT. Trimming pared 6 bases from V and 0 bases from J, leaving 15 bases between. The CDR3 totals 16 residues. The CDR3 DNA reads TGTGCCAGCAGCGTCGGGACGCAACGTAGCAATCAGCCCCAGCATTTT. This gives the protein CASSVGTQRSNQPQHF.

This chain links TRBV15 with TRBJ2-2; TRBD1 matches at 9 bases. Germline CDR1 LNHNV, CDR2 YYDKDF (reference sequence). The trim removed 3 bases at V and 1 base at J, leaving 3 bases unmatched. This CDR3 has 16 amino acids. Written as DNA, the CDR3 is TGTGCCACCAGCAGCACGGACAGGGGGAACACCGGGGAGCTGTTTTTT. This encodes CATSSTDRGNTGELFF.

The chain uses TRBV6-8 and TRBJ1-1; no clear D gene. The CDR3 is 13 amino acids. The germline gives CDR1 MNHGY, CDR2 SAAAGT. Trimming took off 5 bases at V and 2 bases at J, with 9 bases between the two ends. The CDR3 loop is CASSRVVNTEAFF. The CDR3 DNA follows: TGTGCCAGCAGTCGGGTCGTAAACACTGAAGCTTTCTTT.

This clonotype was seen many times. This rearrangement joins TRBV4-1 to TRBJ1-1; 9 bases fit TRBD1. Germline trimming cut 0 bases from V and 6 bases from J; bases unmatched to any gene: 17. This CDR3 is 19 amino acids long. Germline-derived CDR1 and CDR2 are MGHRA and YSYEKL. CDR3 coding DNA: TGCGCCAGCAGCCAAGATTTATATGGACTACAGGGGGCGAAGTCTGAAGCTTTCTTT. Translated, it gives CASSQDLYGLQGAKSEAFF.

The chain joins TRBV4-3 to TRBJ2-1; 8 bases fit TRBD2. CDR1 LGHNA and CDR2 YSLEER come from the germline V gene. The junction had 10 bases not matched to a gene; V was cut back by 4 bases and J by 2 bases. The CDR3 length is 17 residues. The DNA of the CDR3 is TGCGCCAGCAGCCTCCGAAGTTCTAGCGGGCCCTACAATGAGCAGTTCTTC. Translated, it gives CASSLRSSSGPYNEQFF.

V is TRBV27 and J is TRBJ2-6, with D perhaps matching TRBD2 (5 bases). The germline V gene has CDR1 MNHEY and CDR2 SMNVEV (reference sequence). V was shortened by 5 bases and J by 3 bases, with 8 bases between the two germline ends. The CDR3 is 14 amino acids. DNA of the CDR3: TGTGCCAGCAGTCGGGGTTATGGGGCCAACGTCCTGACTTTC. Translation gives CASSRGYGANVLTF.

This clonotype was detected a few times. The DNA for the CDR3 is TGTGCCAGCTCGAATACTCGTACCATAGCCAAAAACATTCAGTACTTC. Translation gives CASSNTRTIAKNIQYF. The genes are TRBV12-3 or TRBV12-4 and TRBJ2-4; D is undetermined. V was clipped by 8 bases and J by 0 bases, with 17 bases between them. CDR3 length: 16 amino acids.

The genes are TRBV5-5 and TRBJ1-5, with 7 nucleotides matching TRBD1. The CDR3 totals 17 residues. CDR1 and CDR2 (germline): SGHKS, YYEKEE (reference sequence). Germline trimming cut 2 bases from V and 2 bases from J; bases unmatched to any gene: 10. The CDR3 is CASSLSDRAAGNQPQHF. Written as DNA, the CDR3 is TGTGCCAGCAGCTTAAGCGACAGGGCTGCGGGCAATCAGCCCCAGCATTTT.

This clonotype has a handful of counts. Here the CDR3 reads CASSETGSTWQETQYF. The DNA for the CDR3 is TGTGCCAGCAGTGAAACAGGCTCTACCTGGCAAGAGACCCAGTACTTC. This chain links TRBV6-1 with TRBJ2-5; a possible D gene is TRBD1 (5 bases). The CDR3 is 16 residues long. The germline gives CDR1 MNHNS, CDR2 SASEGT. The V end lost 2 bases, the J end lost 2 bases, and 15 bases lay between the germline ends.

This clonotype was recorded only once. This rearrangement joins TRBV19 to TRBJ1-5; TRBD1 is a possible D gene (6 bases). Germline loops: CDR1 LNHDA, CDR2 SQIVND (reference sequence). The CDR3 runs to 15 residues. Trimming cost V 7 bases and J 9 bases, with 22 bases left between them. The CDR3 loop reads CASTLEQGFNGPQHF. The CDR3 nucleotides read TGTGCCAGTACTCTGGAACAGGGTTTCAACGGGCCCCAGCATTTT.

The CDR3 nucleotides are TGTGCCAGCAGGGCCGTGGATAGGATTAGCTCCTACAATGAGCAGTTCTTC. Translating gives CASRAVDRISSYNEQFF. The chain joins TRBV9 to TRBJ2-1; D unresolved. Between the trimmed V and J ends, which lost 5 bases and 0 bases, there was a span of 18 bases. CDR1 SGDLS and CDR2 YYNGEE come from the germline V gene. The CDR3 contains 17 residues. The full variable domain, rest sourced from reference TRBV9 and TRBJ2-1, is DSGVTQTPKHLITATGQRVTLRCSPRSGDLSVYWYQQSLDQGLQFLIQYYNGEERAKGNILERFSAQQFPDLHSELNLSSLELGDSALYFCASRAVDRISSYNEQFFGPGTRLTVL.

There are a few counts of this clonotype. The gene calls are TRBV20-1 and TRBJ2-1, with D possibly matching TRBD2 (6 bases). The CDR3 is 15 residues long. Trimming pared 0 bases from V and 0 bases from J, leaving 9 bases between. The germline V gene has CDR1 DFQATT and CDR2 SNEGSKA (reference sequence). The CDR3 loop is CSAREAGSSYNEQFF. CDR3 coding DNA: TGCAGTGCTAGAGAGGCGGGGAGCTCCTACAATGAGCAGTTCTTC.

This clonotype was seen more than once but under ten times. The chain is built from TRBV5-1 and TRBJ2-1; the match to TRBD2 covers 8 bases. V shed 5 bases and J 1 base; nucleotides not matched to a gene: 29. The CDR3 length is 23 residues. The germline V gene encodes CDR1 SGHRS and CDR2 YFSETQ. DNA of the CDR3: TGCGCCAGCAGAAAGTGGTGGGATATGGGCGGGGGGACTTCTGACTTATCCTACAATGAGCAGTTCTTC. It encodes CASRKWWDMGGGTSDLSYNEQFF.

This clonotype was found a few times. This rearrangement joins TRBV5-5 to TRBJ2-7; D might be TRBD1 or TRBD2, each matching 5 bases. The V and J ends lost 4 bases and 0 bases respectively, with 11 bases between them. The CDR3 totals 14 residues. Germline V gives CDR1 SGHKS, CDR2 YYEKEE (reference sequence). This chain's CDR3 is CASSRDPSSYEQYV. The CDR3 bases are TGTGCCAGCAGCCGGGACCCGAGCTCCTACGAGCAGTACGTC.

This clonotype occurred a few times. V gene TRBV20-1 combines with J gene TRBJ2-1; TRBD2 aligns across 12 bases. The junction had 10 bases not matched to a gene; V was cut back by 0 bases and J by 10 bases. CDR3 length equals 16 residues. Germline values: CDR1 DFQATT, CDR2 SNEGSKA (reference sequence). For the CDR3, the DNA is TGCAGTGCTAGAGATAGCAGGACTAGCGGGGCCCTGGAGCAGTTCTTC. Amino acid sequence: CSARDSRTSGALEQFF.

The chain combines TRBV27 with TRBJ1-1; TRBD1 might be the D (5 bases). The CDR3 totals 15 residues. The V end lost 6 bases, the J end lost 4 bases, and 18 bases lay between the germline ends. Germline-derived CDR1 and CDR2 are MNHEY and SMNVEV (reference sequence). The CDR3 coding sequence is TGTGCCAGCAGCCCACCTCCCCCCGGGGGCACTGAAGCTTTCTTT. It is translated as CASSPPPPGGTEAFF.

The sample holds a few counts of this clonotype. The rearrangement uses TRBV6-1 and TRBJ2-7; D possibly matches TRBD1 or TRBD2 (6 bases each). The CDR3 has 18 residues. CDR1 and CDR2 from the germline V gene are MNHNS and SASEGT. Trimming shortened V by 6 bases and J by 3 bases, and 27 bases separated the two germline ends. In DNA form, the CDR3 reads TGTGCCAGCAGGGATTCCGCTGGGGGGCCATACACCCTCTACGAGCAGTACGTC. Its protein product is CASRDSAGGPYTLYEQYV.

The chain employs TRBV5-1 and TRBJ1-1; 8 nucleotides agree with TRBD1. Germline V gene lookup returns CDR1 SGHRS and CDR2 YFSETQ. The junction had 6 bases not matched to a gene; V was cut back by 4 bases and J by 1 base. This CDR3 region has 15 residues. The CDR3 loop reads CASSLPTGENTEAFF. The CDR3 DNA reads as TGCGCCAGCAGCCTCCCGACAGGGGAGAACACTGAAGCTTTCTTT.

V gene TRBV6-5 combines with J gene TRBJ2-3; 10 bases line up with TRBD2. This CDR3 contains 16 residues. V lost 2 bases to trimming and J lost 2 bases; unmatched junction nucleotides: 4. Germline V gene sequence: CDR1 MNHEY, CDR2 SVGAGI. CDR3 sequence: CASSYRTSGSTDTQYF. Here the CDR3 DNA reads TGTGCCAGCAGTTACCGGACTAGCGGATCCACAGATACGCAGTATTTT.

CDR3 bases: TGTGCCAGCAAGGGTCGGTACTTCGACGGCTACACCTTC. Residues: CASKGRYFDGYTF. The J gene is TRBJ1-2, the V gene TRBV9; D is ambiguous. Trimming removed 6 bases at V and 8 bases at J, with 17 bases between. The CDR3 extends over 13 amino acids. Germline loops: CDR1 SGDLS, CDR2 YYNGEE.

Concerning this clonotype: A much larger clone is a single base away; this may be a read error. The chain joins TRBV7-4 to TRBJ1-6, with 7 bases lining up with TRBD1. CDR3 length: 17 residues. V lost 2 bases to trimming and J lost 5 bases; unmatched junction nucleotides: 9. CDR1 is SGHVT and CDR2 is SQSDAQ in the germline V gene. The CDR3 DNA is TGTGCCAGCAGCTTAAAGTCTGACAGGGTCCATAATTCACCCCTCCACTTT. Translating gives CASSLKSDRVHNSPLHF.

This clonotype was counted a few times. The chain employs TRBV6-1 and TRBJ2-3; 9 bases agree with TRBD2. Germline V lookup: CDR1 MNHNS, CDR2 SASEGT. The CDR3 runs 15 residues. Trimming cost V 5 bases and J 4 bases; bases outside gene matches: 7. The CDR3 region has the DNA TGTGCCAGCAGTTACGCGGCGGGGGGGCCAGATACGCAGTATTTT. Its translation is CASSYAAGGPDTQYF.